The 22 T cell receptor beta chains given below trace back to one sample, sequenced in a study of OX40 agonist ivuxolimab in advanced cancers. Sequencing was performed with immunoSEQ multiplex PCR; in TCRdb, only in-frame clones are kept and a portion is missing. The sample has tens of thousands of clones, 82% seen once. The material sequenced was CD4+ or CD8+ T cells sorted from blood, taken in a trial of the OX40 agonist ivuxolimab. These receptors originate from an adult with an advanced solid tumor such as melanoma, head and neck, liver or kidney cancer.

The rearrangement joins TRBV18 to TRBJ1-1; possibly TRBD1 for D (5 bases). This CDR3 has 14 amino acids. Germline CDR1 is KGHSH and CDR2 is LQKENI. Trimming pared 2 bases from V and 4 bases from J, leaving 11 bases between. The CDR3 here is CASSPKGRGTEAFF. The CDR3 bases are TGTGCCAGCTCACCAAAGGGAAGGGGCACTGAAGCTTTCTTT. The full variable domain, in which reference TRBV18 and TRBJ1-1 provide the parts outside the CDR3, is NAGVMQNPRHLVRRRGQEARLRCSPMKGHSHVYWYRQLPEEGLKFMVYLQKENIIDESGMPKERFSAEFPKEGPSILRIQQVVRGDSAAYFCASSPKGRGTEAFFGQGTRLTVV.

The chain combines TRBV19 with TRBJ2-1; 9 bases map to TRBD2. This CDR3 comprises 15 residues. V shed 3 bases, J shed 9 bases, and the junction held 9 bases outside the gene matches. The V gene's germline CDR1 is LNHDA and CDR2 SQIVND (reference sequence). The CDR3 sequence: CASSIFAGGPTEQFF. CDR3 DNA: TGTGCCAGTAGTATCTTCGCGGGAGGGCCAACTGAGCAGTTCTTC.

This chain joins TRBV2 and TRBJ1-6; D gene ambiguous. V gave up 8 bases and J gave up 4 bases, with 12 bases separating them. CDR1 and CDR2 from the germline V gene are SNHLY and FYNNEI. There are 14 residues in the CDR3. CDR3 sequence: CASSGLSYNSPLHF. As DNA, the CDR3 is TGTGCCAGCTCAGGCTTGTCGTATAATTCACCCCTCCACTTT.

By share, this clone ranks as medium-sized. The chain combines TRBV7-8 with TRBJ2-1; 7 nucleotides match TRBD1. V dropped 6 bases and J dropped 6; count of bases not matched to a gene: 5. CDR3 length: 13 amino acids. Germline CDR1 SGHVS, CDR2 FQNEAQ. The CDR3 sequence is CASSPGGPNEQFF. CDR3 DNA sequence: TGTGCCAGCAGTCCAGGGGGACCCAATGAGCAGTTCTTC.

The CDR3 region is CASSKGQGRTGELFF. CDR3 in DNA: TGTGCCAGCAGCAAGGGACAGGGAAGAACCGGGGAGCTGTTTTTT. The chain recombines TRBV21-1 with TRBJ2-2; TRBD1 is the table's D call, not checked against the DNA. TRBV21-1 is a pseudogene locus. The CDR3 is 15 residues long.

The chain combines TRBV5-1 with TRBJ1-6; D is perhaps TRBD1 (6 bases). This CDR3 region has 15 residues. From germline, CDR1 is SGHRS and CDR2 YFSETQ. V lost 0 bases, J lost 7 bases, and 11 bases lay in between. CDR3 bases: TGCGCCAGCAGCTTGGATGGACAGTTGAATTCACCCCTCCACTTT. The encoded protein is CASSLDGQLNSPLHF.

The V call is TRBV7-8, the J call TRBJ2-7; 11 bases match TRBD2. Germline lookup yields CDR1 SGHVS and CDR2 FQNEAQ. The CDR3 is made up of 17 amino acids. V gave up 4 bases and J gave up 2 bases; unmatched junction bases: 10. The CDR3 nucleotides read TGTGCCAGCAGCTCTACCCGGACTAGCGGGCCTACCTACGAGCAGTACTTC. Protein: CASSSTRTSGPTYEQYF.

V gene TRBV6-5 combines with J gene TRBJ2-7; the D gene is possibly TRBD1 (7 bases). The CDR3 sequence is 14 residues long. Trimming removed 6 bases at V and 3 bases at J, with 15 bases between. Germline CDR1 MNHEY, CDR2 SVGAGI. The CDR3 DNA sequence: TGTGCCAGCAGCCGCGGGACAGCTTTCTACGAGCAGTACTTC. This gives the protein CASSRGTAFYEQYF.

The chain uses TRBV7-2 and TRBJ2-7; tentative D call: TRBD2 (5 bases). Looked up from germline, CDR1 is SGHTA and CDR2 is FQGNSA. V lost 8 bases and J 6 bases, leaving 14 bases between the germline ends. The CDR3 spans 12 residues. The CDR3 sequence: CASAHPEGEQYF. Written as DNA, the CDR3 is TGTGCCAGCGCCCATCCCGAGGGCGAGCAGTACTTC.

V usage is TRBV10-2 and J usage is TRBJ1-3; 7 bases agree with TRBD1. J was trimmed by 8 bases and V by 3 bases; bases with no gene match: 13. The CDR3 consists of 16 residues. From germline, CDR1 is WSHSY and CDR2 SAAADI. The CDR3 DNA is TGCGCCAGCAGTGAACCGACAGGGTGGAAAGGCGACACCATATATTTT. This gives the protein CASSEPTGWKGDTIYF.

The gene calls are TRBV5-6 and TRBJ1-2, with D possibly matching TRBD1 (5 bases). Trimming removed 4 bases from V and 3 bases from J, with 10 bases in between. The CDR3 spans 13 residues. The germline CDR1 and CDR2 sequences are SGHDT and YYEEEE. The CDR3 loop is CASSQTGYYGYTF. CDR3 bases: TGTGCCAGCAGCCAAACAGGTTACTATGGCTACACCTTC.

The chain couples TRBV10-3 to TRBJ2-2, with unresolved D. The CDR3 has 14 residues. The V end lost 2 bases, the J end lost 6 bases, and 10 bases lay between the germline ends. Germline assignment: CDR1 ENHRY and CDR2 SYGVKD. The CDR3 is CAISEPSGAGELFF. CDR3 coding DNA: TGTGCCATCAGTGAGCCTAGTGGTGCCGGGGAGCTGTTTTTT.

J is TRBJ1-1 and V is TRBV5-1; D is unresolved. The V end lost 4 bases, the J end lost 3 bases, and 10 bases lay between the germline ends. CDR1 is SGHRS, CDR2 YFSETQ, per germline. This CDR3 is 13 amino acids long. This CDR3 reads CASSAVVDTEAFF. For the CDR3, the DNA is TGCGCCAGCAGCGCAGTTGTTGACACTGAAGCTTTCTTT.

J is TRBJ1-2 and V is TRBV19; D remains unclear. Germline assignment: CDR1 LNHDA and CDR2 SQIVND (reference sequence). Trimming removed 4 bases from V and 6 bases from J, with 6 bases in between. The CDR3 is 11 residues long. This chain's CDR3 is CASSNRNGYTF. The DNA of the CDR3 is TGTGCCAGTAGTAACCGGAATGGCTACACCTTC.

The chain couples TRBV28 to TRBJ2-2, with 8 positions matching TRBD1. After removal of 6 bases from V and 4 bases from J, the junction contained 7 bases not matched to a gene. Germline CDR1 MDHEN, CDR2 SYDVKM. This CDR3 is 15 amino acids long. The CDR3 nucleotides are TGTGCCAGCAGCCAACTGACAGGGGTCACCGGGGAGCTGTTTTTT. Translating gives CASSQLTGVTGELFF.

This chain uses TRBV4-1 with TRBJ2-1, with 10 bases that match TRBD2. Germline V gene sequence: CDR1 MGHRA, CDR2 YSYEKL. Trimming took 0 bases from V and 8 from J; bases not matched to a gene: 7. This CDR3 spans 16 amino acids. DNA of the CDR3: TGCGCCAGCAGCCAAGATCTACTAGCGGGATCCCATGAGCAGTTCTTC. Its translation is CASSQDLLAGSHEQFF.

This clone is labeled medium-sized (0.01 to 0.1%). The gene calls are TRBV2 and TRBJ2-5; D gene unclear. Between the trimmed V and J ends, which lost 5 bases and 4 bases, there was a span of 11 bases. CDR3 length: 13 amino acids. Germline lookup yields CDR1 SNHLY and CDR2 FYNNEI. The CDR3 nucleotides read TGTGCCAGCAGTCCCCCCTTTACAGAGACCCAGTACTTC. This gives the protein CASSPPFTETQYF.

This clone has only a few counts. V usage is TRBV7-8 and J usage is TRBJ2-7, with 14 bases identical to TRBD2. This CDR3 is built from 17 residues. After removal of 5 bases from V and 2 bases from J, the junction contained 8 bases not matched to a gene. Germline loops: CDR1 SGHVS, CDR2 FQNEAQ. Written as DNA, the CDR3 is TGTGCCAGCAGCCCGGGACTAGCGGGGGATCCCACCTACGAGCAGTACTTC. Its translation is CASSPGLAGDPTYEQYF.

The CDR3: CASSPGQPNSPLHF. The CDR3 DNA follows: TGTGCCAGCAGCCCCGGACAGCCTAATTCACCCCTCCACTTT. This chain links TRBV7-9 with TRBJ1-6; D might be TRBD1 (6 bases). Trimming took 5 bases from V and 6 from J, leaving 11 bases between them. Germline CDR1 SEHNR, CDR2 FQNEAQ (reference sequence). This CDR3 is built from 14 residues.

This sequence joins TRBV20-1 and TRBJ2-3; no definite D call. The CDR3 runs 10 residues. Germline V lookup: CDR1 DFQATT, CDR2 SNEGSKA (reference sequence). V was trimmed by 3 bases and J by 6 bases, leaving 4 bases between them. In DNA form, the CDR3 reads TGCAGTGCTAGGTCGGATACGCAGTATTTT. This gives the protein CSARSDTQYF.

The chain uses TRBV7-3 and TRBJ2-1; perhaps TRBD1 as D (5 bases). The V end was cut by 0 bases, the J end by 2 bases, with 8 bases between. CDR1 is SGHTA, CDR2 FQGTGA, per germline. This CDR3 spans 15 amino acids. CDR3 nucleotide sequence: TGTGCCAGCAGCTTAACAGGGGTGGCCTACAATGAGCAGTTCTTC. Translation gives CASSLTGVAYNEQFF.

The V call is TRBV7-9, the J call TRBJ1-5, with a tentative D call TRBD1 (5 bases). V lost 5 bases to trimming and J lost 9 bases, with 17 bases between them. CDR1 and CDR2 from the germline V gene are SEHNR and FQNEAQ (reference sequence). This CDR3 region has 14 residues. The CDR3: CASSPGRDEAPQHF. The CDR3 region has the DNA TGTGCCAGCAGCCCCGGACGGGACGAGGCGCCCCAGCATTTT.